The 24 T cell receptor beta chains reported below all come from one sample, sequenced in a study of CD8 T cells in Susac syndrome. RNA, at roughly 0.5 to 1 ug, was reverse transcribed with random hexamers. TCRdb re-called the immunoSEQ multiplex PCR reads through MiXCR, storing one row per CDR3 protein. The sample has about 120,000 distinct CDR3 sequences, under 95% seen once. Material for sequencing was CD8+ T cells from PBMCs. The receptors originated from a human donor in good health.

This clonotype was detected a few times. The J gene is TRBJ2-3, the V gene TRBV27; the D gene could be TRBD1 or TRBD2 (5 bases each). The CDR3 loop spans 14 amino acids. Trimming pared 2 bases from V and 6 bases from J, leaving 12 bases between. CDR1 is MNHEY, CDR2 SMNVEV, per germline (reference sequence). The CDR3, as DNA: TGTGCCAGCAGTTTAAGGGCAGGGACCGATACGCAGTATTTT. Encoded protein: CASSLRAGTDTQYF.

V and J are TRBV13 and TRBJ2-7; 7 nucleotides line up with TRBD1. CDR3 size: 14 residues. Losses at the gene ends were 4 bases for V and 2 bases for J; bases not matched to a gene: 5. CDR1 and CDR2 (germline): PRHDT, FYEKMQ (reference sequence). The CDR3 here is CASSSQGKPYEQYF. In DNA form, the CDR3 reads TGTGCCAGCAGCTCACAGGGGAAGCCCTACGAGCAGTACTTC.

This CDR3 reads CAISEPGNQPQHF. The DNA for the CDR3 is TGTGCCATCAGTGAGCCAGGGAATCAGCCCCAGCATTTT. This sequence joins TRBV10-3 and TRBJ1-5, with D possibly matching TRBD1 (5 bases). CDR3 length equals 13 residues. V was clipped by 2 bases and J by 4 bases, with 6 bases between them. Germline V gives CDR1 ENHRY, CDR2 SYGVKD.

The chain has TRBV27 and TRBJ2-1; D is unresolved. Trimming took 4 bases from V and 7 from J, leaving 11 bases between them. The V gene's germline CDR1 is MNHEY and CDR2 SMNVEV (reference sequence). The CDR3 sequence is 13 residues long. The DNA for the CDR3 is TGTGCCAGCAGTTCTTGGAACGAAAATGAGCAGTTCTTC. Residues: CASSSWNENEQFF.

This clonotype was recorded a few times. The chain links TRBV6-1 to TRBJ2-3, with 8 positions matching TRBD2. Germline lookup yields CDR1 MNHNS and CDR2 SASEGT. The CDR3 covers 15 residues. The ends lost 6 bases at V and 1 base at J; junction bases unmatched: 6. CDR3 coding DNA: TGTGCCAGCAGGGTCACTAGCGGTGGCACAGATACGCAGTATTTT. Protein product: CASRVTSGGTDTQYF.

The chain couples TRBV14 to TRBJ1-1, with a tentative D call TRBD1 (6 bases). Germline CDR1 SGHDN, CDR2 FVKESK. There are 13 residues in the CDR3. V was trimmed by 4 bases and J by 3 bases, leaving 9 bases between them. The CDR3 DNA sequence: TGTGCCAGCAGCCGGGGGGCGGACACTGAAGCTTTCTTT. Translating gives CASSRGADTEAFF.

This clonotype was seen once. This chain joins TRBV6-5 and TRBJ2-3, with TRBD2 as a possible D gene (5 bases). Trimming pared 4 bases from V and 1 base from J, leaving 27 bases between. The CDR3 runs 20 residues. The germline CDR1 and CDR2 sequences are MNHEY and SVGAGI. The CDR3 bases are TGTGCCAGCAGTTGGAGCCCCCCCCCGGACTCGCGTACTGGCACAGATACGCAGTATTTT. Its translation: CASSWSPPPDSRTGTDTQYF.

The rearrangement uses TRBV13 and TRBJ2-5; the D is unclear. Germline V gene lookup returns CDR1 PRHDT and CDR2 FYEKMQ (reference sequence). V dropped 5 bases and J dropped 5 bases, with 12 bases sitting between them. The CDR3 spans 13 residues. CDR3 nucleotide sequence: TGTGCCAGCAGCGGCCGGGCACGGGAGACCCAGTACTTC. Encoded protein: CASSGRARETQYF.

The chain carries TRBV7-2 and TRBJ1-2, with 8 bases that match TRBD1. The length of the CDR3 is 14 residues. Germline trimming cut 3 bases from V and 7 bases from J; bases unmatched to any gene: 7. Germline assignment: CDR1 SGHTA and CDR2 FQGNSA. The CDR3 nucleotides read TGTGCCAGCAGCTTCCCCGGACAGGGTTCTGGCTACACCTTC. Protein product: CASSFPGQGSGYTF.

The V and J genes are TRBV7-2 and TRBJ2-7; D is possibly TRBD2 (5 bases). From germline, CDR1 is SGHTA and CDR2 FQGNSA. V lost 1 base and J lost 6, with 13 bases in between. The CDR3 covers 14 residues. The CDR3 sequence is CASSLGRLEGEQYF. The CDR3 DNA sequence: TGTGCCAGCAGCTTAGGTCGCCTCGAGGGCGAGCAGTACTTC.

V is TRBV29-1 and J is TRBJ2-5; D could derive from TRBD1 or TRBD2 (6 bases each). The germline gives CDR1 SQVTM, CDR2 ANQGSEA. Trimming cost V 7 bases and J 4 bases, with 13 bases left between them. This CDR3 has 12 residues. This chain's CDR3 is CSGGASGETQYF. The CDR3 DNA follows: TGCAGCGGGGGGGCGTCGGGAGAGACCCAGTACTTC.

The genes are TRBV3-1 and TRBJ2-3; D assignment may be TRBD1 or TRBD2 (6 bases each). This CDR3 has 15 residues. Trimming removed 4 bases from V and 2 bases from J, with 13 bases in between. CDR1 and CDR2 from the germline V gene are LGHDT and YNNKEL (reference sequence). The CDR3 protein is CASSLGGHNTDTQYF. The CDR3 nucleotides are TGTGCCAGCAGCCTCGGGGGACATAACACAGATACGCAGTATTTT.

The chain has TRBV5-8 and TRBJ2-1; TRBD1 might be the D (6 bases). Between the trimmed V and J ends, which lost 4 bases and 16 bases, there was a span of 9 bases. Looked up from germline, CDR1 is SGHTS and CDR2 is YDEGEE. CDR3 length: 9 amino acids. The CDR3 spells CASSLRGFF. The CDR3 nucleotides read TGTGCCAGCAGCCTCAGGGGCTTCTTC.

The rearrangement uses TRBV29-1 and TRBJ2-3, with 10 bases matching TRBD2. The CDR3 extends over 14 amino acids. CDR1 is SQVTM, CDR2 ANQGSEA, per germline. Unmatched junction bases numbered 5, after V lost 3 bases and J lost 5 bases. CDR3 residues: CSVELAGEGDTQYF. The CDR3 DNA is TGCAGCGTTGAGCTAGCGGGAGAGGGAGATACGCAGTATTTT.

This chain joins TRBV29-1 and TRBJ1-5, with D possibly matching TRBD1 (6 bases). Trimming removed 7 bases from V and 3 bases from J, with 16 bases in between. CDR1 and CDR2 from the germline V gene are SQVTM and ANQGSEA. The CDR3 is 14 amino acids. CDR3 nucleotide sequence: TGCAGCGCCGTACAAGGGGGGACCAATCAGCCCCAGCATTTT. Its translation is CSAVQGGTNQPQHF.

The gene calls are TRBV5-1 and TRBJ2-3; 7 bases map to TRBD2. Germline V gene data show CDR1 as SGHRS and CDR2 as YFSETQ. The CDR3 totals 15 residues. Trimming removed 2 bases from V and 3 bases from J; junction bases left unmatched: 6. The CDR3 DNA reads as TGCGCCAGCAGCTTCGGCGGGAGAGGGACAGATACGCAGTATTTT. This encodes CASSFGGRGTDTQYF.

The chain has TRBV19 and TRBJ1-2; D is possibly TRBD1 (5 bases). Trimming pared 6 bases from V and 3 bases from J, leaving 14 bases between. The CDR3 contains 14 residues. Germline V CDR1 and CDR2: LNHDA, SQIVND (reference sequence). The DNA of the CDR3 is TGTGCCAGTAGGGCTCGGGACGGGCACTATGGCTACACCTTC. Translated, it gives CASRARDGHYGYTF.

The V and J genes are TRBV3-1 and TRBJ1-1, with D perhaps matching TRBD1 (6 bases). Germline-derived CDR1 and CDR2 are LGHDT and YNNKEL (reference sequence). The CDR3 is 12 amino acids. Trimming pared 6 bases from V and 9 bases from J, leaving 14 bases between. CDR3 bases: TGTGCCAGCAGGGATACAGGGCACCAAGCTTTCTTT. Protein: CASRDTGHQAFF.

The V call is TRBV7-9, the J call TRBJ2-7; tentative D call: TRBD1 (7 bases). This CDR3 region has 17 residues. Germline lookup yields CDR1 SEHNR and CDR2 FQNEAQ (reference sequence). Trimming cost V 2 bases and J 1 base, with 18 bases left between them. The CDR3 DNA reads as TGTGCCAGCAGCTTAATAACGGGCGGGGACAGATCCTACGAGCAGTACTTC. Its protein product is CASSLITGGDRSYEQYF. The full variable domain, with the rest looked up from reference TRBV7-9 and TRBJ2-7, is DTGVSQNPRHKITKRGQNVTFRCDPISEHNRLYWYRQTLGQGPEFLTYFQNEAQLEKSRLLSDRFSAERPKGSFSTLEIQRTEQGDSAMYLCASSLITGGDRSYEQYFGPGTRLTVT.

V and J are TRBV7-8 and TRBJ1-2; D remains ambiguous. The germline V gene has CDR1 SGHVS and CDR2 FQNEAQ. Trimming removed 1 base at V and 7 bases at J, with 13 bases between. The CDR3 totals 14 residues. The CDR3 coding sequence is TGTGCCAGCAGCTTAGTCGCAGGCGGGAGTGGCTACACCTTC. Translated: CASSLVAGGSGYTF.

The chain recombines TRBV11-1 with TRBJ2-7, with TRBD2 matching over 9 bases. Trimming at V came to 5 bases and at J to 7 bases, leaving 9 bases not matched to a gene. Per germline, CDR1 SGHAT and CDR2 FQDESV (reference sequence). CDR3 length: 14 amino acids. CDR3 sequence (DNA): TGTGCCAGCAGCCAGACTAGCGGAGGGGGAGAGCAGTACTTC. Translating it yields CASSQTSGGGEQYF.

This clonotype was counted once. This rearrangement joins TRBV5-4 to TRBJ2-5; 8 bases fit TRBD2. The CDR3 runs to 17 residues. From germline, CDR1 is SGHNT and CDR2 YYREEE (reference sequence). V was pared by 0 bases and J by 1 base, with 8 bases of the junction left unmatched. CDR3 residues: CASSLAGARGAQETQYF. The CDR3 bases are TGTGCCAGCAGCTTGGCCGGGGCGCGGGGGGCCCAAGAGACCCAGTACTTC.

The chain carries TRBV20-1 and TRBJ1-5, with 7 bases identical to TRBD1. Germline V gene lookup returns CDR1 DFQATT and CDR2 SNEGSKA (reference sequence). This CDR3 is built from 14 residues. The junction had 12 bases not matched to a gene; V was cut back by 6 bases and J by 7 bases. The CDR3 bases are TGCAGTGCGCAAGTGACAGGGAGGAGGCAGCCCCAGCATTTT. This codes for CSAQVTGRRQPQHF.

This sequence joins TRBV5-1 and TRBJ2-7, with a possible D match to TRBD2 (5 bases). Germline V gene data show CDR1 as SGHRS and CDR2 as YFSETQ. This CDR3 region has 15 residues. V dropped 0 bases and J dropped 2 bases, with 12 bases sitting between them. CDR3 sequence reads: CASSLGAGIAYEQYF. The CDR3 region has the DNA TGCGCCAGCAGCTTGGGAGCCGGGATTGCCTACGAGCAGTACTTC.